The TCR beta chain described here comes from a study of blood T cells in healthy people across ages. Next came a second PCR, run for about 6 to 12 cycles, which used a sample-barcoded 5' primer along with a J-beta primer mix. MiXCR was run by TCRdb on the 5' RACE reads, yielding one entry per CDR3 protein. This table has 650,000 to 800,000 distinct CDR3 sequences, roughly half appearing once. Germline CDR1 reads ENHRY; CDR2 reads SYGVKD. Trimming stripped 6 bases from V and 3 bases from J, with 6 bases between. The CDR3 is 12 residues long. The material sequenced was blood. The J gene is TRBJ1-5, the V gene TRBV10-3; no clear D gene. The sequence was obtained from an elderly woman in good health. CDR3 region: CAISPNNQPQHF. DNA for the CDR3: TGTGCCATCAGCCCTAACAATCAGCCCCAGCATTTT.